This TCR beta chain was captured by sequencing in a study of T cell repertoires in cytomegalovirus infection. The overall study: Newly reported HLA-C-restricted and thoroughly characterized HLA-B-restricted CMV epitopes were employed.

From the reads, TCRdb called clonotypes with MiXCR, one entry per CDR3 protein. This sample has about 890,000 distinct CDR3 sequences, with around 32% found just once. Whole-study findings and limits: CMV-specific TCR beta clonotypes restricted by HLA-C were the ones dominating the ex vivo response. The cumulative frequency of public TCR beta families distinguished individuals who carried CMV together with the relevant HLA.

Turning to this clonotype: Its antigen is unknown.

CDR3 length: 14 amino acids. The V gene's germline CDR1 is LNHNV and CDR2 YYDKDF (reference sequence). Between the trimmed V and J ends, which lost 1 base and 1 base, there was a span of 8 bases. The chain couples TRBV15 to TRBJ2-7; D is uncertain. The clonotype comes from a human donor in good health (CMV status not recorded). Some clones in this sample may be carry-over from other donors' samples. The sequencing used cultured CD8+ T cells from PBMCs, collected from culture after CMV antigen stimulation. The CDR3 loop is CATSRVQLSYEQYF. CDR3 coding DNA: TGTGCCACCAGCAGAGTCCAGCTTTCCTACGAGCAGTACTTC.